Listed below are T cell receptor beta chains from one sample, sequenced in a study of blood T cells in healthy people across ages. TCRdb fed the 5' RACE reads into MiXCR, producing one record per CDR3 protein. The sample lists hundreds of thousands of distinct CDR3 sequences, 20% to 25% seen once, with under 10% in the top ten. The data also belong to a second study, concerning T cells of mothers and their children.

The sample consisted of blood. These receptor sequences come from a boy aged 5-17 years in good health. The conserved cysteine and the conserved F or W are not part of the CDR3 here. The D gene is left open where the match is weak.

d_gene | j_gene | v_gene | CDR3aa
. | TRBJ1-5 | TRBV20-1 | SARDGTARQPQH
TRBD2 | TRBJ2-3 | TRBV7-8 | ASSLPSGRAPDTQY
TRBD1 | TRBJ2-7 | TRBV6-2/TRBV6-3 | ASSTTGGEQY
. | TRBJ2-5 | TRBV11-2 | ASSLAASPYQETQY
. | TRBJ1-1 | TRBV7-3 | ASSLSRGQNTEAF
. | TRBJ2-7 | TRBV20-1 | SARVYQTTYEQY
. | TRBJ2-1 | TRBV9 | ASSVGGSRNEQF
TRBD2 | TRBJ2-5 | TRBV24-1 | ATSDFGLAGGRETQY
TRBD2 | . | TRBV28 | ASSLGGTSGRLQETQY
TRBD1 | TRBJ2-7 | TRBV29-1 | SVDSGTGSREQY
. | TRBJ2-3 | TRBV28 | ASSFPQAQGLRADTQY
TRBD2 | TRBJ2-1 | TRBV20-1 | SALLADEQF
. | TRBJ2-6 | TRBV20-1 | SARQDRGGANVLT
. | TRBJ1-2 | TRBV10-3 | AIRTEGEPYGYT
TRBD1 | TRBJ2-7 | TRBV11-2 | ASSPGTGLTYEQY
TRBD2 | TRBJ2-7 | TRBV6-6 | ASMLAESYEQY
. | TRBJ2-5 | TRBV3-1 | ASSQEWRETQY
. | TRBJ2-7 | TRBV7-2 | ASSLGYYEQY
. | TRBJ2-6 | TRBV3-1 | ASSHCPSGVAVGANVLT
. | TRBJ1-1 | TRBV5-1 | ASSPTGRNTEAF
. | TRBJ2-3 | TRBV7-9 | ASSFQEEVTDTQY
TRBD2 | TRBJ2-1 | TRBV7-9 | ASSPGGSGSYNEQF
. | TRBJ2-1 | TRBV20-1 | SAVASSYNEQF
TRBD1 | TRBJ1-5 | TRBV28 | ASSSTGHGQPQH
. | TRBJ2-7 | TRBV6-2/TRBV6-3 | ASSYRGIPDEQY
TRBD2 | TRBJ2-7 | TRBV6-1 | ASRFSGSLYEQY
. | TRBJ1-2 | TRBV7-9 | ASSPGYT
TRBD2 | TRBJ2-7 | TRBV28 | ASSPAGTSGHEQY
. | TRBJ2-3 | TRBV5-1 | ASSLGGTTVITDTQY
TRBD2 | TRBJ2-7 | TRBV11-1 | ASRGTSGRESLINSYEQY
. | . | TRBV12-3/TRBV12-4 | ASSSRQRLTYEQY
. | TRBJ2-7 | TRBV28 | ASSLSSGPSEQY
. | TRBJ1-1 | TRBV10-3 | ATQEPGSGSTEAF
. | TRBJ2-1 | TRBV6-6 | ASGKYHNEQF
. | TRBJ2-3 | TRBV4-3 | ASSQENNSGYTQY
TRBD1 | TRBJ2-3 | TRBV6-2/TRBV6-3 | ASSYPDRVHADTQY
. | TRBJ2-7 | TRBV20-1 | SARAGTGVGEQY
. | TRBJ2-3 | TRBV29-1 | SVIGGTDTQY
TRBD2 | TRBJ2-1 | TRBV5-1 | ASSGTSGSYEQF
. | TRBJ1-1 | TRBV6-5 | ASSYVGGEAF
. | TRBJ1-1 | TRBV29-1 | SVEQGGHTEAF
. | TRBJ1-2 | TRBV6-1 | ASSDLQGFHYGYT
. | TRBJ2-3 | TRBV7-8 | ASSPRTLSTDTQY
. | TRBJ2-5 | TRBV7-2 | ASSLRRNQETQY
. | TRBJ1-2 | TRBV6-6 | ASSPGIT
. | TRBJ1-2 | TRBV11-2 | ASSFNVEGYT
TRBD1 | TRBJ1-2 | TRBV15 | ATSTLSPRDRGRTEDGYT
. | TRBJ1-3 | TRBV7-2 | ASSFDGNSGNTIY
. | TRBJ1-2 | TRBV4-2 | ASNPPGESEGYT
TRBD1 | . | TRBV12-5 | ASAPGQGVYEQY
. | TRBJ1-3 | TRBV7-2 | ASSLEPGGNTIY
TRBD1 | TRBJ1-4 | TRBV12-3/TRBV12-4 | ASSPLGGAGEKLF
. | TRBJ2-2 | TRBV2 | ASSVETQNTGELF
TRBD1 | TRBJ1-2 | TRBV20-1 | SANVGQGDNYGYA
. | TRBJ2-1 | TRBV5-1 | ASSLGQYGVGASYNEQF
. | . | TRBV11-2 | ASSFALTGPGNEQF
. | TRBJ1-5 | TRBV6-2/TRBV6-3 | ASSDYQPQH